This TCR beta chain is drawn from a study of cytomegalovirus exposure and HLA in healthy donors. On this clone: Mismatch with germline at one junction end may stem from a read error.

The CDR3 runs to 14 residues. CDR1 is PRHDT, CDR2 FYEKMQ, per germline (reference sequence). Both 60 Vbeta primers and 13 Jbeta primers went into the PCR. Clones were read by immunoSEQ multiplex PCR, and TCRdb kept only the in-frame ones, dropping some. This sample has about 170,000 clones, with 80% to 85% found just once. Input material: PBMCs. The rearrangement joins TRBV13 to TRBJ1-4, with D possibly TRBD1 on 6 matching bases. This receptor was obtained from a male donor in good health and CMV-seronegative. The CDR3 here is CASSLGAGAETLFF. The DNA of the CDR3 is TGTGCCAGCAGCTTAGGGGCAGGGGCGGAAACACTGTTTTTT. The full variable domain, in which reference TRBV13 and TRBJ1-4 provide the parts outside the CDR3, is AAGVIQSPRHLIKEKRETATLKCYPIPRHDTVYWYQQGPGQDPQFLISFYEKMQSDKGSIPDRFSAQQFSDYHSELNMSSLELGDSALYFCASSLGAGAETLFFGSGTQLSVL.